This T cell receptor beta chain comes out of a study of a mutant IDH1 vaccine in newly diagnosed glioma. Overall study: Commencement of vaccination occurred 4-6 weeks following radiotherapy alone, or concurrently with temozolomide cycles.

Time point defined: week 47, end of study. The vaccine gave 300 ug of a 20-mer mutant IDH1 peptide subcutaneously per dose. Libraries were prepared by immunoSEQ multiplex PCR; TCRdb keeps only in-frame clonotypes and omits some of them. The sample shows roughly 56,000 clones, 70% to 85% of them seen only once. A word on this clone: No antigen is known for it.

Sequenced here: PBMCs, sampled from a glioma patient whose treatment included an IDH1 peptide vaccine. The receptor's source is a woman aged 40 to 55 with glioma. Some clones in this sample may be carry-over from other donors' samples.

The CDR3: CASSQENLQPYNEQFF. CDR3 sequence (DNA): TGCGCCAGCAGCCAAGAAAATCTCCAGCCCTACAATGAGCAGTTCTTC. This chain joins TRBV4-1 and TRBJ2-1, with no clear D. The germline CDR1 and CDR2 sequences are MGHRA and YSYEKL. V was pared by 0 bases and J by 2 bases, with 11 bases between. CDR3 length equals 16 residues.